These T cell receptor beta chains were read from a single sample in a study of blood T cell repertoires in COVID-19. This table comes from immunoSEQ multiplex PCR, and its TCRdb copy is limited to in-frame clones, with some not included. The sample lists over 300,000 clones, 90% occurring once. The sequenced sample consisted of peripheral blood. The receptors originated from a man younger than 35 with active or convalescent COVID-19. The CDR3 runs from the conserved cysteine through the conserved F or W. D genes are given only for firm matches. Size is stated for part of the rows, as once, few or many counts, or as a class when the clone is expanded.

NA | NA | TRBJ1-4 | TRBV19 | CASSISGIGNEKLFF | TGTGCCAGTAGTATCTCGGGGATCGGGAATGAAAAACTGTTTTTT
NA | NA | TRBJ1-1 | TRBV20-1 | CSARYREAFF | TGCAGTGCTAGGTACAGAGAAGCTTTCTTT
NA | TRBD1 | TRBJ1-4 | TRBV5-1 | CASSKPGQGGEKLFF | TGCGCCAGCAGCAAACCGGGACAGGGGGGAGAAAAACTGTTTTTT
few | TRBD2 | TRBJ2-1 | TRBV18 | CASSRLAGVSYNEQFF | TGTGCCAGCTCACGATTAGCGGGGGTCTCCTACAATGAGCAGTTCTTC
NA | NA | TRBJ1-1 | TRBV18 | CASSPTVISGFEAFF | TGTGCCAGCTCACCAACTGTTATCTCGGGATTCGAAGCTTTCTTT
NA | TRBD1 | TRBJ1-1 | TRBV19 | CASRKQGNGNTEAFF | TGTGCCAGTAGAAAACAGGGGAATGGGAACACTGAAGCTTTCTTT
NA | TRBD1 | TRBJ2-7 | TRBV18 | CASSPVETGGFYEQYF | TGTGCCAGCTCACCAGTCGAGACAGGGGGCTTCTACGAGCAGTACTTC
NA | NA | TRBJ1-1 | TRBV5-4 | CASSFGQGLPNTEAFF | TGTGCCAGCAGCTTCGGTCAGGGATTGCCGAACACTGAAGCTTTCTTT
NA | TRBD1 | TRBJ2-6 | TRBV7-9 | CASSKPGQDVSGANVLTF | TGTGCCAGCAGCAAGCCGGGACAGGATGTATCGGGGGCCAACGTCCTGACTTTC
NA | NA | TRBJ1-5 | TRBV28 | CASRGSPGARSNQPQHF | TGTGCCAGCAGGGGTTCGCCAGGGGCTCGGAGCAATCAGCCCCAGCATTTT
NA | NA | TRBJ1-3 | TRBV5-1 | CASSLASAGSSGNTIYF | TGCGCCAGCAGCCTGGCCTCGGCGGGTAGCTCTGGAAACACCATATATTTT
NA | TRBD1 | TRBJ1-3 | TRBV30 | CAWRAPGQGGSGNTIYF | TGTGCCTGGAGGGCTCCGGGACAGGGAGGCTCTGGAAACACCATATATTTT
NA | NA | TRBJ2-2 | TRBV11-2 | CASSFQGLPGELFF | TGTGCCAGCAGCTTTCAGGGGCTCCCCGGGGAGCTGTTTTTT
few | NA | TRBJ2-1 | TRBV9 | CASSPGRGADYNEQFF | TGTGCCAGCAGCCCTGGGAGGGGGGCCGACTACAATGAGCAGTTCTTC
NA | TRBD1 | TRBJ1-2 | TRBV29-1 | CSVSPDRNRGYTF | TGCAGCGTCTCTCCGGACAGGAACAGGGGCTACACCTTC
NA | NA | TRBJ1-6 | TRBV5-1 | CASSSLLGGNSPLHF | TGCGCCAGCAGCTCCCTGTTGGGGGGGAATTCACCCCTCCACTTT